The 9 T cell receptor beta chains below were found in one sample sequenced in a study of T cell changes during pregnancy in multiple sclerosis. Profiling relied on immunoSEQ multiplex PCR, and the TCRdb table lists in-frame clones only, not all of them. The repertoire consists of around 50,000 clones, with about nine tenths occurring once and the leading ten covering about 0.61%. The specimen was CD4+ T cells from peripheral blood mononuclear cells, collected after pregnancy. The receptors here all came from a female donor in good health, enrolled as a control in a pregnancy study.

The chain employs TRBV14 and TRBJ2-7; 8 bases are shared with TRBD1. V lost 0 bases, J lost 6 bases, and 7 bases stayed unmatched. Germline V gene sequence: CDR1 SGHDN, CDR2 FVKESK. The CDR3 length is 15 residues. The CDR3 DNA follows: TGTGCCAGCAGCCAAGAAGGGACAGGCCCCCGCGAGCAGTACTTC. Translation: CASSQEGTGPREQYF.

The genes are TRBV9 and TRBJ2-3; 10 bases match TRBD1. The length of the CDR3 is 14 residues. The trim removed 0 bases at V and 14 bases at J, leaving 9 bases unmatched. Germline V lookup: CDR1 SGDLS, CDR2 YYNGEE. The CDR3 protein is CASSVELSTGGRYF. The CDR3 bases are TGTGCCAGCAGCGTAGAGCTTTCGACAGGGGGCCGGTATTTT.

This chain connects TRBV2 to TRBJ1-5; 9 nucleotides match TRBD1. Germline V gives CDR1 SNHLY, CDR2 FYNNEI. Trimming at V came to 5 bases and at J to 2 bases, leaving 10 bases not matched to a gene. The CDR3 runs 17 residues. The CDR3 region is CASSFTTGGFGNQPQHF. Written as DNA, the CDR3 is TGTGCCAGCAGTTTTACGACAGGGGGGTTCGGCAATCAGCCCCAGCATTTT.

J is TRBJ2-1 and V is TRBV19; 9 bases are shared with TRBD2. Trimming cost V 3 bases and J 2 bases; bases outside gene matches: 2. CDR1 LNHDA and CDR2 SQIVND come from the germline V gene (reference sequence). This CDR3 region has 15 residues. In DNA form, the CDR3 reads TGTGCCAGTAGTATCGCTAGCGGGGCCTACAATGAGCAGTTCTTC. This codes for CASSIASGAYNEQFF.

On this clone itself: In the same sample, other DNA sequences code for this CDR3. The chain is built from TRBV7-2 and TRBJ1-5, with D tentatively TRBD1 (5 bases). Trimming took off 4 bases at V and 7 bases at J, with 14 bases between the two ends. The germline gives CDR1 SGHTA, CDR2 FQGNSA. The CDR3 consists of 14 residues. CDR3 in DNA: TGTGCCAGCAGCTCCAGCAGGGTTGGGCAGCCCCAGCATTTT. Its protein is CASSSSRVGQPQHF.

V and J are TRBV28 and TRBJ2-7, with D possibly matching TRBD2 (6 bases). This CDR3 comprises 13 residues. From germline, CDR1 is MDHEN and CDR2 SYDVKM. With 8 bases removed from V and 7 bases from J, the gap between germline ends came to 18 bases. The CDR3: CASRSSPGGEQYF. The CDR3 DNA reads as TGTGCCAGCCGAAGTTCTCCCGGGGGAGAGCAGTACTTC.

The rearrangement uses TRBV23-1 and TRBJ2-5; tentatively, D is TRBD1 (5 bases). TRBV23-1 is an open reading frame whose function is uncertain. The CDR3 has 15 amino acids. Trimming took 3 bases from V and 1 from J, leaving 12 bases between them. CDR3 sequence: CASSHPTETQETQYF. The CDR3 bases are TGCGCCAGCAGTCATCCGACAGAAACCCAAGAGACCCAGTACTTC.

The V call is TRBV4-2, the J call TRBJ1-3; 8 nucleotides agree with TRBD1. CDR3 size: 21 residues. Germline CDR1 LGHNA, CDR2 YNFKEQ. The V gene end was trimmed by 0 bases and the J gene end by 0 bases; junction bases not matched to a gene: 16. Here the CDR3 reads CASSQELSGQGHLSSGNTIYF. As DNA, the CDR3 is TGTGCCAGCAGCCAAGAATTGAGCGGACAGGGTCACCTAAGCTCTGGAAACACCATATATTTT.

V gene TRBV27 combines with J gene TRBJ1-2; D not certain. The CDR3 loop spans 15 amino acids. With 1 base removed from V and 2 bases from J, the gap between germline ends came to 11 bases. The germline CDR1 and CDR2 sequences are MNHEY and SMNVEV (reference sequence). The CDR3: CASSLLGDGNYGYTF. The CDR3, as DNA: TGTGCCAGCAGTTTATTGGGCGACGGCAACTATGGCTACACCTTC.